Below, one TCR beta chain is given with its context. TCRdb processed the PCR reads anew with MiXCR; each CDR3 protein has one entry. The sample contains approximately 4,300 distinct CDR3 sequences, roughly three fifths of which appear only once. The data were obtained in a study of CD4 and CD8 cells across lung adenocarcinoma regions. Trimming shortened V by 2 bases and J by 7 bases, and 32 bases separated the two germline ends. This CDR3 has 20 residues. In germline, CDR1 is MNHEY, CDR2 SVGAGI. The chain is built from TRBV6-5 and TRBJ2-5; the D gene is possibly TRBD1 (6 bases). The clonotype originates from a male donor with lung adenocarcinoma. The CD4 and CD8 labels of this study may be unreliable. The sequenced material came from CD4+ T cells from the center of a lung tumor. CDR3 region: CASSYTTIRSRDIGSWTQYF. In DNA, the CDR3 is TGTGCCAGCAGTTACACAACTATACGTTCCCGGGACATCGGAAGTTGGACCCAGTACTTC.